Each of the 30 T cell receptor beta chains below was sequenced from the same sample in a study of control samples from healthy donors and cancer patients. Generated by immunoSEQ multiplex PCR, the TCRdb table keeps only in-frame clones and is missing some. The profile shows roughly 130,000 clones, 85% to 95% of them singletons. The specimen was PBMCs. Receptors were obtained from a man over 45 with head and neck cancer.

The gene calls are TRBV5-6 and TRBJ2-7; unclear D gene. Germline V gene lookup returns CDR1 SGHDT and CDR2 YYEEEE. The V and J ends lost 1 base and 5 bases respectively, with 4 bases between them. CDR3 length: 11 amino acids. DNA of the CDR3: TGTGCCAGCAGCTTGTTGAACGAGCAGTACTTC. It codes for CASSLLNEQYF.

This chain links TRBV10-3 with TRBJ2-2, with no clear D. This CDR3 region has 14 residues. Trimming removed 6 bases at V and 0 bases at J, with 8 bases between. CDR1 and CDR2 from the germline V gene are ENHRY and SYGVKD. CDR3 amino acids: CAIRPGTNTGELFF. CDR3 DNA sequence: TGTGCCATCAGGCCCGGAACGAACACCGGGGAGCTGTTTTTT.

Points on this clone: Distinct nucleotide sequences in the sample also encode this CDR3. V is TRBV12-3 or TRBV12-4 and J is TRBJ1-2; no firm D call. V lost 1 base, J lost 2 bases, and 5 bases lay in between. The CDR3 has 13 residues. This chain's CDR3 is CASSLDGNYGYTF. The DNA for the CDR3 is TGTGCCAGCAGTTTAGACGGAAACTATGGCTACACCTTC.

CDR3 in amino acids: CASSVSATGINEQFF. The DNA for the CDR3 is TGTGCCAGCAGTGTCTCAGCCACAGGGATCAATGAGCAGTTCTTC. The chain is built from TRBV6-4 and TRBJ2-1; possible D gene TRBD1, 6 bases. Trimming pared 4 bases from V and 6 bases from J, leaving 16 bases between. CDR1 is MRHNA, CDR2 SNTAGT, per germline. The length of the CDR3 is 15 residues.

The V call is TRBV6-5, the J call TRBJ2-3; 7 bases align to TRBD1. The J segment lost 1 base and the V segment lost 4 bases, leaving 8 bases of the junction unmatched. The CDR3 runs 16 residues. From germline, CDR1 is MNHEY and CDR2 SVGAGI. The CDR3 reads CASSSRQGVGTDTQYF. Written as DNA, the CDR3 is TGTGCCAGCAGTTCAAGACAGGGTGTAGGCACAGATACGCAGTATTTT.

The chain combines TRBV7-2 with TRBJ1-2; D uncertain. The V gene lost 0 bases and the J gene lost 7 bases, with 12 bases spanning the gap. The CDR3 has 14 amino acids. Per the germline V gene, CDR1 is SGHTA and CDR2 is FQGNSA. Written as DNA, the CDR3 is TGTGCCAGCAGCTTAGCCGCCGGGTATGGTGGCTACACCTTC. This encodes CASSLAAGYGGYTF.

The chain uses TRBV7-2 and TRBJ1-1; a possible D gene is TRBD1 (5 bases). The CDR3 is 14 amino acids. Between the trimmed V and J ends, which lost 2 bases and 3 bases, there was a span of 10 bases. CDR1 is SGHTA and CDR2 is FQGNSA in the germline V gene. The DNA of the CDR3 is TGTGCCAGCAGCTTACAGGGATGGGACACTGAAGCTTTCTTT. Translating it yields CASSLQGWDTEAFF.

J is TRBJ2-2 and V is TRBV5-6, with 10 bases that match TRBD1. Germline CDR1 is SGHDT and CDR2 is YYEEEE. With V trimmed by 3 bases and J by 3 bases, 5 bases remained unmatched. The CDR3 consists of 16 residues. The CDR3 loop reads CASSSTGTGDTGELFF. The DNA for the CDR3 is TGTGCCAGCAGCTCAACCGGGACAGGGGACACCGGGGAGCTGTTTTTT.

This clone was observed once. This rearrangement joins TRBV6-5 to TRBJ2-1; TRBD1 aligns across 7 bases. Germline V gene lookup returns CDR1 MNHEY and CDR2 SVGAGI. The CDR3 has 11 amino acids. V lost 10 bases, J lost 6 bases, and 3 bases stayed unmatched. The CDR3 is CATGQFNEQFF. The CDR3, as DNA: TGTGCCACGGGACAGTTCAATGAGCAGTTCTTC.

V is TRBV9 and J is TRBJ2-1; D not certain. Trimming removed 1 base from V and 6 bases from J, with 5 bases in between. Germline values: CDR1 SGDLS, CDR2 YYNGEE. This CDR3 contains 12 residues. The CDR3 loop reads CASSVLSNEQFF. The CDR3 nucleotides read TGTGCCAGCAGCGTACTCTCCAATGAGCAGTTCTTC.

This rearrangement joins TRBV15 to TRBJ1-1; the match to TRBD1 covers 7 bases. Trimming removed 0 bases from V and 10 bases from J; junction bases left unmatched: 11. Germline CDR1 reads LNHNV; CDR2 reads YYDKDF (reference sequence). The CDR3 has 15 residues. The CDR3 loop is CATSRDGGTAGRAFF. CDR3 in DNA: TGTGCCACCAGCAGAGATGGGGGGACAGCGGGTAGAGCTTTCTTT.

V and J are TRBV18 and TRBJ2-3; unclear D gene. This CDR3 has 12 amino acids. Germline lookup yields CDR1 KGHSH and CDR2 LQKENI. Trimming left V 6 bases short and J 0 bases short, with 4 bases between. The CDR3 here is CASSSSTDTQYF. CDR3 coding DNA: TGTGCCAGCTCTTCTAGCACAGATACGCAGTATTTT.

This chain connects TRBV13 to TRBJ2-5; TRBD1 matches at 8 bases. Germline V lookup: CDR1 PRHDT, CDR2 FYEKMQ (reference sequence). The length of the CDR3 is 17 residues. Germline trimming cut 0 bases from V and 3 bases from J; bases unmatched to any gene: 9. The CDR3 DNA sequence: TGTGCCAGCAGCTTAGGGACAGGGGCAGTTAATAAAGAGACCCAGTACTTC. As protein: CASSLGTGAVNKETQYF.

The chain employs TRBV3-1 (or the pseudogene TRBV3-2) and TRBJ1-2; D is undetermined. Trimming left V 1 base short and J 7 bases short, with 7 bases between. The CDR3 contains 12 residues. The germline V gene encodes CDR1 LGHDT and CDR2 YNNKEL (reference sequence). The CDR3 nucleotides are TGTGCCAGCAGCCAAGCCGGGGTTGGCTACACCTTC. This sequence encodes CASSQAGVGYTF.

The V gene is TRBV12-5, the J gene TRBJ2-6; TRBD1 matches at 7 bases. There are 17 residues in the CDR3. V gave up 0 bases and J gave up 0 bases; unmatched junction bases: 2. CDR1 and CDR2 (germline): LGHNT, FRNRAP. Here the CDR3 reads CASGLVGTASGANVLTF. CDR3 nucleotide sequence: TGTGCTAGTGGTTTGGTTGGGACAGCCTCTGGGGCCAACGTCCTGACTTTC.

This chain joins TRBV2 and TRBJ2-7, with TRBD1 matching 7 bases. The ends lost 6 bases at V and 2 bases at J; junction bases unmatched: 4. Germline CDR1 and CDR2: SNHLY and FYNNEI. The CDR3 has 13 residues. CDR3 in amino acids: CASSGGQAYEQYF. CDR3 DNA sequence: TGTGCCAGCAGCGGAGGACAGGCCTACGAGCAGTACTTC.

The V and J genes are TRBV5-1 and TRBJ2-5; D might be TRBD1 or TRBD2, each matching 5 bases. There are 14 residues in the CDR3. Germline V CDR1 and CDR2: SGHRS, YFSETQ. V was clipped by 0 bases and J by 5 bases, with 11 bases between them. In DNA, the CDR3 is TGCGCCAGCAGCTTGGACCGATGGGGGGAGACCCAGTACTTC. This encodes CASSLDRWGETQYF.

The rearrangement uses TRBV6-2 or TRBV6-3 and TRBJ2-7; 15 bases match TRBD2. Per the germline V gene, CDR1 is MNHEY and CDR2 is SVGEGT. Trimming removed 4 bases from V and 2 bases from J; junction bases left unmatched: 9. This CDR3 comprises 18 residues. The CDR3 bases are TGTGCCAGCAGTTTCACCCGGTGGACTAGCGGGGGGGCCTACGAGCAGTACTTC. Amino acid sequence: CASSFTRWTSGGAYEQYF.

The rearrangement links TRBV10-3 to TRBJ2-3, with 8 bases fitting TRBD2. This CDR3 spans 12 amino acids. The germline gives CDR1 ENHRY, CDR2 SYGVKD. V trimming: 6 bases; J trimming: 5 bases; junction bases outside the gene matches: 1. This CDR3 is CAISGGGDTQYF. CDR3 in DNA: TGTGCCATCAGCGGGGGGGGAGATACGCAGTATTTT.

CDR3 loop: CASSSLIGVGLDEQYF. CDR3 nucleotide sequence: TGTGCCAGCAGCTCACTAATCGGGGTGGGTTTGGACGAGCAGTACTTC. V gene TRBV7-3 combines with J gene TRBJ2-7; perhaps TRBD2 as D (5 bases). The germline gives CDR1 SGHTA, CDR2 FQGTGA. This CDR3 has 16 amino acids. Trimming shortened V by 4 bases and J by 5 bases, and 21 bases separated the two germline ends. Complete variable domain (other parts from reference TRBV7-3 and TRBJ2-7): GAGVSQTPSNKVTEKGKYVELRCDPISGHTALYWYRQSLGQGPEFLIYFQGTGAADDSGLPNDRFFAVRPEGSVSTLKIQRTERGDSAVYLCASSSLIGVGLDEQYFGPGTRLTVT.

This clone has only one observation. The chain uses TRBV9 and TRBJ1-6; TRBD1 might be the D (6 bases). CDR3 size: 15 residues. V gave up 3 bases and J gave up 7 bases, with 14 bases separating them. Per the germline V gene, CDR1 is SGDLS and CDR2 is YYNGEE. The CDR3: CASSATGLGNSPLHF. CDR3 DNA: TGTGCCAGCAGCGCAACAGGGCTTGGGAATTCACCCCTCCACTTT. Supplemented by reference TRBV9 and TRBJ1-6, the full variable domain reads DSGVTQTPKHLITATGQRVTLRCSPRSGDLSVYWYQQSLDQGLQFLIQYYNGEERAKGNILERFSAQQFPDLHSELNLSSLELGDSALYFCASSATGLGNSPLHFGNGTRLTVT.

This clone was recorded once. The chain recombines TRBV5-1 with TRBJ1-1; tentative D call: TRBD1 (5 bases). V lost 2 bases, J lost 3 bases, and 11 bases lay in between. The CDR3 extends over 14 amino acids. The germline CDR1 and CDR2 sequences are SGHRS and YFSETQ. The CDR3 DNA follows: TGCGCCAGCAGCTTCCCCGGCAGGGACACTGAAGCTTTCTTT. Translating it yields CASSFPGRDTEAFF.

About this clone itself: The same CDR3 is also encoded by other DNA sequences in this sample. The rearrangement links TRBV14 to TRBJ2-5; D is ambiguous. The germline gives CDR1 SGHDN, CDR2 FVKESK. This CDR3 comprises 13 residues. V was shortened by 3 bases and J by 1 base, with 6 bases between the two germline ends. The CDR3 nucleotides read TGTGCCAGCAGCCAGAACAGCCAAGAGACCCAGTACTTC. It encodes CASSQNSQETQYF.

The count of this clone is one. The genes are TRBV3-1 (or the pseudogene TRBV3-2) and TRBJ2-2; 11 nucleotides align to TRBD2. The germline CDR1 and CDR2 sequences are LGHDT and YNNKEL (reference sequence). This CDR3 spans 18 amino acids. Losses at the gene ends were 4 bases for V and 0 bases for J; bases not matched to a gene: 7. The CDR3 DNA is TGTGCCAGCAGCCCTCGACTAGCGGGGAAGGCGAACACCGGGGAGCTGTTTTTT. It encodes CASSPRLAGKANTGELFF.

The chain couples TRBV4-1 to TRBJ2-7, with 7 bases matching TRBD2. Germline CDR1 MGHRA, CDR2 YSYEKL. The length of the CDR3 is 14 residues. The trim removed 3 bases at V and 7 bases at J, leaving 9 bases unmatched. The chain's CDR3 is CASSHPGRAGEQYF. In DNA, the CDR3 is TGCGCCAGCAGCCACCCAGGGAGGGCGGGGGAGCAGTACTTC.

CDR3 nucleotides: TGTGCCAGCAGCCAAATCCGTGGGGGGGAAAAACTGTTTTTT. Amino acids: CASSQIRGGEKLFF. The chain employs TRBV14 and TRBJ1-4; tentative D call: TRBD1 (5 bases). With 2 bases removed from V and 8 bases from J, the gap between germline ends came to 12 bases. Germline V lookup: CDR1 SGHDN, CDR2 FVKESK. There are 14 residues in the CDR3. Full variable domain (missing parts from reference TRBV14 and TRBJ1-4): EAGVTQFPSHSVIEKGQTVTLRCDPISGHDNLYWYRRVMGKEIKFLLHFVKESKQDESGMPNNRFLAERTGGTYSTLKVQPAELEDSGVYFCASSQIRGGEKLFFGSGTQLSVL.

This chain connects TRBV6-6 to TRBJ1-1; D not certain. Trimming took 5 bases from V and 10 from J, leaving 20 bases between them. The CDR3 sequence is 14 residues long. The germline V gene encodes CDR1 MNHNY and CDR2 SVGAGI (reference sequence). The CDR3 spells CASSPPPPRGRAFF. For the CDR3, the DNA is TGTGCCAGCAGTCCCCCCCCTCCCCGCGGACGAGCTTTCTTT.

The rearrangement links TRBV27 to TRBJ1-2; 7 bases agree with TRBD1. CDR1 and CDR2 (germline): MNHEY, SMNVEV (reference sequence). The CDR3 length is 13 residues. Unmatched junction bases numbered 3, after V lost 8 bases and J lost 0 bases. The CDR3 bases are TGTGCCAGCCGCGGACAGGCTAACTATGGCTACACCTTC. The encoded protein is CASRGQANYGYTF.

The gene calls are TRBV5-1 and TRBJ1-6; D remains unclear. Deletions cut 6 bases from V and 6 bases from J, with 13 bases between. This CDR3 contains 14 residues. Germline V gene lookup returns CDR1 SGHRS and CDR2 YFSETQ. The chain's CDR3 is CASTRSGINSPLHF. In DNA, the CDR3 is TGCGCCAGCACCAGAAGCGGGATTAATTCACCCCTCCACTTT.

The chain uses TRBV7-9 and TRBJ2-3; TRBD2 agrees at 7 bases. This CDR3 region has 14 residues. With V trimmed by 5 bases and J by 4 bases, 6 bases remained unmatched. Germline V gives CDR1 SEHNR, CDR2 FQNEAQ (reference sequence). The CDR3 region is CASSRGLGPDTQYF. The CDR3 DNA sequence: TGTGCCAGCAGCCGTGGACTAGGACCAGATACGCAGTATTTT.